This T cell receptor beta chain was sequenced in a study of blood T cell repertoires in COVID-19. Study as a whole: Both acute and convalescent COVID-19 samples were obtained from the United States, Italy and Spain.

Trimming took off 0 bases at V and 0 bases at J, with 13 bases between the two ends. Germline V gene sequence: CDR1 SGHKS, CDR2 YYEKEE (reference sequence). The CDR3 is made up of 17 amino acids. Clones were read by immunoSEQ multiplex PCR, and TCRdb kept only the in-frame ones, dropping some. The sample shows approximately 150,000 clones, 70% to 90% of them seen only once. Sequencing was performed on peripheral blood. The rearrangement uses TRBV5-5 and TRBJ1-3; D remains unclear. The receptor was isolated from a man aged 50-60 years who had recovered from COVID-19. The CDR3 region has the DNA TGTGCCAGCAGCTTGGCTTCGCGGGCAGACTCTGGAAACACCATATATTTT. As protein: CASSLASRADSGNTIYF.